This entry lists 7 T cell receptor beta chains sequenced from one sample in a study of blood T cells in healthy people across ages. A second PCR of roughly 7 to 11 cycles used a sample-barcoded 5' primer and a J-beta primer mix. MiXCR, run by TCRdb on the 5' RACE reads, gives a single entry per CDR3 protein. The sample includes approximately 1.5 million distinct CDR3 sequences, roughly a third of them seen just once. Material for sequencing was blood. The source is a woman younger than 45 in good health.

In this sample, this clonotype turned up a few times. The chain recombines TRBV5-1 with TRBJ1-1; D remains ambiguous. CDR3 length equals 14 residues. V was shortened by 9 bases and J by 1 base, with 16 bases between the two germline ends. Germline V lookup: CDR1 SGHRS, CDR2 YFSETQ. CDR3 residues: CANRGRSGNTEAFF. The CDR3 DNA follows: TGCGCCAACCGCGGGCGGTCGGGGAACACTGAAGCTTTCTTT.

Only a few counts were recorded for this clonotype. This rearrangement joins TRBV5-1 to TRBJ2-7; TRBD2 matches at 11 bases. CDR1 is SGHRS and CDR2 is YFSETQ in the germline V gene. V lost 3 bases and J lost 4; bases outside the gene matches: 12. There are 17 residues in the CDR3. CDR3 DNA sequence: TGCGCCAGCAGCTCCGCTAGCGGGAGGCCCAGAGAGTACGAGCAGTACTTC. Protein sequence: CASSSASGRPREYEQYF.

The count of this clonotype is one. V is TRBV29-1 and J is TRBJ2-3; perhaps TRBD2 as D (7 bases). V was cut by 1 base and J by 6 bases, with 14 bases left in between. Per the germline V gene, CDR1 is SQVTM and CDR2 is ANQGSEA. This CDR3 has 14 residues. The CDR3 coding sequence is TGCAGCGTTGAAGGTCGGGGGGCTGCGGATACGCAGTATTTT. Its translation: CSVEGRGAADTQYF.

This chain connects TRBV7-9 to TRBJ1-1, with D unresolved. The CDR3 length is 14 residues. The germline gives CDR1 SEHNR, CDR2 FQNEAQ (reference sequence). The V end lost 0 bases, the J end lost 4 bases, and 9 bases lay between the germline ends. The CDR3 region has the DNA TGTGCCAGCAGCTTAGCTTCTAAAGCCACTGAAGCTTTCTTT. It yields the protein CASSLASKATEAFF.

This clonotype was picked up a small number of times. The rearrangement links TRBV20-1 to TRBJ2-3; D is undetermined. The CDR3 loop spans 14 amino acids. The germline CDR1 and CDR2 sequences are DFQATT and SNEGSKA (reference sequence). V shed 7 bases and J shed 6 bases, with 20 bases lying between them. As DNA, the CDR3 is TGCAGTGGTAGTCGGGCGGAGATCGCGGATACGCAGTATTTT. Translating it yields CSGSRAEIADTQYF.

The chain uses TRBV2 and TRBJ1-1, with D tentatively TRBD1 (6 bases). Germline CDR1 SNHLY, CDR2 FYNNEI. V shed 0 bases and J shed 10 bases, with 15 bases lying between them. CDR3 length: 14 residues. CDR3 amino acids: CASSEARSTGIAFF. In DNA, the CDR3 is TGTGCCAGCAGTGAAGCCAGGAGTACAGGGATAGCTTTCTTT.

This rearrangement joins TRBV27 to TRBJ2-1; 7 bases are shared with TRBD2. V lost 2 bases to trimming and J lost 3 bases; unmatched junction nucleotides: 10. This CDR3 region has 17 residues. The germline gives CDR1 MNHEY, CDR2 SMNVEV (reference sequence). CDR3 sequence reads: CASSLTGPGLNYNEQFF. The CDR3 nucleotides read TGTGCCAGCAGTTTAACTGGTCCGGGACTAAACTACAATGAGCAGTTCTTC.